The 23 T cell receptor beta chains reported below all come from one sample, sequenced in a study of Graves' ophthalmopathy and Graves' hyperthyroidism. As the template, RNA transcripts were used to amplify TCR beta CDR3 regions. HTBI-primed RT-PCR formed the first round, and a multiplex PCR formed the second. TCRdb ran MiXCR on the multiplex PCR reads and lists one entry per CDR3 protein. The table has 350,000 to 400,000 distinct CDR3 sequences, around 16% seen once. Sequenced input: peripheral blood. The receptors were sampled from a woman under 30 with Graves' ophthalmopathy.

Many counts were recorded for this clonotype. This rearrangement joins TRBV13 to TRBJ1-1; 7 nucleotides line up with TRBD1. Per germline, CDR1 PRHDT and CDR2 FYEKMQ (reference sequence). CDR3 size: 15 residues. The V gene end was trimmed by 5 bases and the J gene end by 4 bases; junction bases not matched to a gene: 10. CDR3 nucleotides: TGTGCCAGCAGCCCCCCGACAGGGAGGGGCACTGAAGCTTTCTTT. Its translation is CASSPPTGRGTEAFF.

This clonotype occurred many times. The V gene is TRBV28, the J gene TRBJ2-2; D perhaps matches TRBD2 (6 bases). The CDR3 has 16 residues. Trimming cost V 5 bases and J 6 bases, with 19 bases left between them. In germline, CDR1 is MDHEN, CDR2 SYDVKM. This chain's CDR3 is CASSPLAGRRAGELFF. CDR3 sequence (DNA): TGTGCCAGCAGTCCGCTCGCGGGGCGCCGCGCCGGGGAGCTGTTTTTT.

This clonotype occurred many times. J is TRBJ2-2 and V is TRBV29-1; D not certain. This CDR3 is 14 amino acids long. CDR1 and CDR2 (germline): SQVTM, ANQGSEA. Trimming cost V 5 bases and J 0 bases, with 10 bases left between them. The CDR3 DNA reads TGCAGCGTTCAACCCGGTACGAACACCGGGGAGCTGTTTTTT. Translating gives CSVQPGTNTGELFF.

The genes are TRBV19 and TRBJ1-1; TRBD1 is a possible D gene (5 bases). This CDR3 region has 15 residues. V was trimmed by 1 base and J by 0 bases, leaving 9 bases between them. Germline lookup yields CDR1 LNHDA and CDR2 SQIVND (reference sequence). The DNA for the CDR3 is TGTGCCAGTAGTATAGGCCCAGGGCTGAACACTGAAGCTTTCTTT. It encodes CASSIGPGLNTEAFF.

The sample holds many counts of this clonotype. V and J are TRBV6-7 and TRBJ2-7; 8 positions match TRBD2. TRBV6-7 is treated as an ORF (open reading frame) with a function not yet certain. CDR3 length equals 22 residues. Germline trimming cut 1 base from V and 0 bases from J; bases unmatched to any gene: 23. In nucleotides, the CDR3 is TGTGCCAGCAGTTACTGGGGGCTGCCGCAACTGCCGGGAGGGCTTAGCTCCTACGAGCAGTACTTC. Encoded protein: CASSYWGLPQLPGGLSSYEQYF.

A few counts support this clonotype. J is TRBJ1-2 and V is TRBV12-3 or TRBV12-4; unclear D gene. The CDR3 length is 13 residues. V lost 3 bases, J lost 6 bases, and 11 bases lay in between. The DNA of the CDR3 is TGTGCCAGCAGTTTGGGAAACACAGATGGCTACACCTTC. Translating it yields CASSLGNTDGYTF.

This clonotype has a count of ten or more. The genes are TRBV27 and TRBJ2-7; D not certain. CDR1 and CDR2 (germline): MNHEY, SMNVEV (reference sequence). The germline V and J ends were trimmed by 3 bases and 7 bases, with 10 bases remaining between them. There are 12 residues in the CDR3. This chain's CDR3 is CASSLVLGEQYF. The DNA of the CDR3 is TGTGCCAGCAGTTTGGTTTTAGGGGAGCAGTACTTC.

This clonotype was observed many times. The chain is built from TRBV28 and TRBJ2-7; D is possibly TRBD2 (5 bases). Germline V gene lookup returns CDR1 MDHEN and CDR2 SYDVKM. This CDR3 has 13 residues. The germline V and J ends were trimmed by 5 bases and 2 bases, with 10 bases remaining between them. CDR3 bases: TGTGCCAGCAGTACGTTGGGAGCCTACGAGCAGTACTTC. Protein: CASSTLGAYEQYF. The complete variable domain, with remaining parts taken from reference TRBV28 and TRBJ2-7, reads DVKVTQSSRYLVKRTGEKVFLECVQDMDHENMFWYRQDPGLGLRLIYFSYDVKMKEKGDIPEGYSVSREKKERFSLILESASTNQTSMYLCASSTLGAYEQYFGPGTRLTVT.

The chain uses TRBV28 and TRBJ2-5; D is unclear. Germline values: CDR1 MDHEN, CDR2 SYDVKM. This CDR3 region has 11 residues. Trimming removed 7 bases from V and 7 bases from J, with 10 bases in between. CDR3 nucleotides: TGTGCCAGCAAGCAAGATGGGACCCAGTACTTC. Protein product: CASKQDGTQYF.

This clonotype appeared once. In DNA, the CDR3 is TGTGCCAGCAGCCCCGGGACAGGGCCCACCGGGGAGCTGTTTTTT. Translation: CASSPGTGPTGELFF. This chain links TRBV6-2 or TRBV6-3 with TRBJ2-2; TRBD1 matches 9 bases. V shed 6 bases and J 4 bases; nucleotides not matched to a gene: 6. Germline V CDR1 and CDR2: MNHEY, SVGEGT. The CDR3 sequence is 15 residues long.

This clonotype was recorded at least ten times. This chain links TRBV15 with TRBJ2-5, with 12 bases matching TRBD2. The CDR3 runs 15 residues. Trimming cost V 5 bases and J 1 base; bases outside gene matches: 2. Germline V gives CDR1 LNHNV, CDR2 YYDKDF (reference sequence). CDR3 protein: CATSGTSGFQETQYF. CDR3 in DNA: TGTGCCACCAGCGGGACTAGCGGGTTCCAAGAGACCCAGTACTTC.

This clonotype was detected many times. The rearrangement uses TRBV27 and TRBJ2-3; 10 bases are a match to TRBD2. Per the germline V gene, CDR1 is MNHEY and CDR2 is SMNVEV (reference sequence). The CDR3 spans 17 residues. The V and J ends lost 2 bases and 3 bases, in that order; junction bases with no gene match: 8. The CDR3 region is CASSLPGAGGQTDTQYF. The CDR3 DNA reads TGTGCCAGCAGTTTACCGGGAGCGGGAGGGCAGACAGATACGCAGTATTTT.

This clonotype was seen repeatedly, ten times or more. The J gene is TRBJ2-7, the V gene TRBV12-3 or TRBV12-4; TRBD2 matches at 8 bases. There are 14 residues in the CDR3. V trimming: 4 bases; J trimming: 5 bases; junction bases outside the gene matches: 7. This CDR3 is CASSSKERGNEQYF. Written as DNA, the CDR3 is TGTGCCAGCAGTTCAAAGGAGCGGGGGAACGAGCAGTACTTC.

At least ten counts were recorded for this clonotype. This chain connects TRBV20-1 to TRBJ1-1, with TRBD1 matching 7 bases. Germline CDR1 is DFQATT and CDR2 is SNEGSKA (reference sequence). The V and J ends lost 3 bases and 4 bases, in that order; junction bases with no gene match: 8. The CDR3 is made up of 14 amino acids. CDR3 sequence (DNA): TGCAGTGCTAGCAAACCAGGGGGTAGCACTGAAGCTTTCTTT. Encoded protein: CSASKPGGSTEAFF.

The V gene is TRBV12-3 or TRBV12-4, the J gene TRBJ2-2; the match to TRBD2 covers 9 bases. V shed 6 bases, J shed 5 bases, and the junction held 7 bases outside the gene matches. The CDR3 sequence is 15 residues long. The CDR3 DNA follows: TGTGCCAGCAGCCGACTAGCGGAGGGGACCGGGGAGCTGTTTTTT. This sequence encodes CASSRLAEGTGELFF.

There are many counts of this clonotype. This rearrangement joins TRBV3-1 to TRBJ2-7; a weak D match, TRBD1 (6 bases). The CDR3 is 17 amino acids. Germline CDR1 and CDR2: LGHDT and YNNKEL (reference sequence). V was cut by 3 bases and J by 3 bases, with 21 bases left in between. Here the CDR3 DNA reads TGTGCCAGCAGCCACGGGCAGGGGATGATGAGTCGCTACGAGCAGTACTTC. Amino acids: CASSHGQGMMSRYEQYF.

This clonotype was seen repeatedly, ten times or more. The chain recombines TRBV14 with TRBJ2-7, with D hard to call. The CDR3 runs 12 residues. Germline CDR1 SGHDN, CDR2 FVKESK. The germline V and J ends were trimmed by 1 base and 3 bases, with 4 bases remaining between them. CDR3 sequence (DNA): TGTGCCAGCAGCCAAGGGATCTACGAGCAGTACTTC. It yields the protein CASSQGIYEQYF. The full variable domain, rest sourced from reference TRBV14 and TRBJ2-7, is EAGVTQFPSHSVIEKGQTVTLRCDPISGHDNLYWYRRVMGKEIKFLLHFVKESKQDESGMPNNRFLAERTGGTYSTLKVQPAELEDSGVYFCASSQGIYEQYFGPGTRLTVT.

In its sample, this clonotype was seen many times. This chain links TRBV13 with TRBJ1-2; D gene ambiguous. The germline gives CDR1 PRHDT, CDR2 FYEKMQ (reference sequence). V was clipped by 2 bases and J by 6 bases, with 19 bases between them. The CDR3 loop spans 16 amino acids. The CDR3 region has the DNA TGTGCCAGCAGCTTACTCCTGGAGGGAAAACGGGATGGCTACACCTTC. Amino acids: CASSLLLEGKRDGYTF.

This clonotype was counted at least ten times. The chain employs TRBV20-1 and TRBJ1-1; perhaps TRBD1 as D (6 bases). Germline lookup yields CDR1 DFQATT and CDR2 SNEGSKA (reference sequence). The CDR3 has 13 residues. V lost 3 bases, J lost 11 bases, and 19 bases lay in between. CDR3 sequence reads: CSASMTVPQGAFF. In DNA form, the CDR3 reads TGCAGTGCTAGTATGACAGTTCCTCAGGGGGCTTTCTTT.

The V call is TRBV12-3 or TRBV12-4, the J call TRBJ1-1; tentatively, D is TRBD1 (5 bases). The V and J ends lost 2 bases and 11 bases respectively, with 12 bases between them. The length of the CDR3 is 12 residues. The CDR3 protein is CASSLQEGSAFF. For the CDR3, the DNA is TGTGCCAGCAGTTTACAAGAGGGGTCGGCTTTCTTT.

This clonotype occurred many times. The rearrangement links TRBV11-1 to TRBJ1-1; the D is unclear. V shed 5 bases and J shed 5 bases, with 21 bases lying between them. Germline V CDR1 and CDR2: SGHAT, FQDESV (reference sequence). The CDR3 loop spans 16 amino acids. DNA for the CDR3: TGTGCCAGCAGCCGGTTTTTCGCGCGACGGGAGACTGAAGCTTTCTTT. As protein: CASSRFFARRETEAFF.

There are many counts of this clonotype. The genes are TRBV5-4 and TRBJ2-5, with TRBD1 as a possible D gene (6 bases). Germline V gives CDR1 SGHNT, CDR2 YYREEE (reference sequence). CDR3 length: 14 amino acids. Trimming left V 4 bases short and J 2 bases short, with 12 bases between. DNA of the CDR3: TGTGCCAGCAGCCTATTTAGGGGGCAAGAGACCCAGTACTTC. Amino acid sequence: CASSLFRGQETQYF.

This clonotype was recorded many times. This sequence joins TRBV6-2 or TRBV6-3 and TRBJ1-5; a possible D gene is TRBD1 (5 bases). Trimming left V 9 bases short and J 0 bases short, with 12 bases between. The CDR3 has 14 residues. Germline V gives CDR1 MNHEY, CDR2 SVGEGT. The CDR3 bases are TGTGCCAGATGGGGACGGAATAGCAATCAGCCCCAGCATTTT. Its protein product is CARWGRNSNQPQHF.